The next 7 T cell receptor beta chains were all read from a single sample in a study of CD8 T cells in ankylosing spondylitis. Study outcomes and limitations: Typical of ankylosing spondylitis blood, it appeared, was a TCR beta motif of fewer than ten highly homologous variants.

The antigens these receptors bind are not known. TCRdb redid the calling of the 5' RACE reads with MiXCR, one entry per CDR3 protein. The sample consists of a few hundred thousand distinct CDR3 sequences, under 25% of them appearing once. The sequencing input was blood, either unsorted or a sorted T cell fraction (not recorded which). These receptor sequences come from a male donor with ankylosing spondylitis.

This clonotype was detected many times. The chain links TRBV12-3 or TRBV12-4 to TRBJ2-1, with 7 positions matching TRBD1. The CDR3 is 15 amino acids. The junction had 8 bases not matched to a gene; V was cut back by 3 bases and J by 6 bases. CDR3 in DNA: TGTGCCAGCAGTTTCCAACAGGGGATCGGCAATGAGCAGTTCTTC. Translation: CASSFQQGIGNEQFF.

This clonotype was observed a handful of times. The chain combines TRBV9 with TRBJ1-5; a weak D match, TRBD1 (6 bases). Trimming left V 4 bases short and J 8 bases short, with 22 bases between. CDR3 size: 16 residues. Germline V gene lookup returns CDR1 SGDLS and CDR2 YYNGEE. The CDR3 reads CASSPGTLNRGEPQHF. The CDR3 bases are TGTGCCAGCAGCCCCGGGACACTCAACCGCGGGGAGCCCCAGCATTTT.

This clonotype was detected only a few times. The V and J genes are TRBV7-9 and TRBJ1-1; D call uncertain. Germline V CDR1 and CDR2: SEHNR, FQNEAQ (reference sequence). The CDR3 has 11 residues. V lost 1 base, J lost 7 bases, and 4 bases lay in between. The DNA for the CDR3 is TGTGCCAGCAGCTTAGACCTTGAAGCTTTCTTT. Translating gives CASSLDLEAFF.

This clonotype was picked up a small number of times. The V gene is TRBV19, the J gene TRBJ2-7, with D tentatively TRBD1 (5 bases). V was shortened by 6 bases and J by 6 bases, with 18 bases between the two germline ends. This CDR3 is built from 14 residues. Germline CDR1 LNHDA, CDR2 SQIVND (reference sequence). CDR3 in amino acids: CASSWKGLNGEQYF. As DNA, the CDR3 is TGTGCCAGTAGCTGGAAGGGGCTTAACGGCGAGCAGTACTTC.

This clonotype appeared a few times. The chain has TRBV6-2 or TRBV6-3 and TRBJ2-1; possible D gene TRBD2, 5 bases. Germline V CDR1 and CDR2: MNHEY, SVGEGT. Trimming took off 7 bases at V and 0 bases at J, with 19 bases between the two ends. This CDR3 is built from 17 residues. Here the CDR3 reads CASTHQRRADSYNEQFF. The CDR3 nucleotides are TGTGCCAGCACCCATCAAAGGCGGGCGGACTCCTACAATGAGCAGTTCTTC.

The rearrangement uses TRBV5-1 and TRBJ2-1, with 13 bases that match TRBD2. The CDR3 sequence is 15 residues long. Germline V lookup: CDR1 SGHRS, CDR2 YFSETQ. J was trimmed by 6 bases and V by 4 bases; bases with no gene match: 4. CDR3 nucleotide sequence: TGCGCCAGCAGCGGACTAGCGGGAGTGGGCAATGAGCAGTTCTTC. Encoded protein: CASSGLAGVGNEQFF.

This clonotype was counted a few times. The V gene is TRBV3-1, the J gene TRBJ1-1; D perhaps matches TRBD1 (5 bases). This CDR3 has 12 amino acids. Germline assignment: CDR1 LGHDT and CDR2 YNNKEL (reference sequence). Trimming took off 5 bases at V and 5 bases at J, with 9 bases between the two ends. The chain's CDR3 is CASSSGTTEAFF. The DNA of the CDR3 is TGTGCCAGCAGCTCCGGGACGACTGAAGCTTTCTTT.